Shown below are 30 T cell receptor beta chains from a single sample sequenced in a study of blood T cell repertoires in COVID-19. The data were produced by immunoSEQ multiplex PCR, yet TCRdb's version contains in-frame clones alone and is incomplete. The profile shows around 66,000 clones, around 77% of them singletons. Sequences were obtained from peripheral blood. All receptors come from a human donor in a cohort sampled during active COVID-19.

This chain connects TRBV5-4 to TRBJ1-1, with D perhaps TRBD1 (6 bases). CDR3 length: 12 residues. Germline loops: CDR1 SGHNT, CDR2 YYREEE (reference sequence). V shed 1 base and J shed 8 bases, with 9 bases lying between them. The CDR3 protein is CASSLPGTEAFF. CDR3 in DNA: TGTGCCAGCAGCTTGCCCGGGACAGAAGCTTTCTTT.

The J gene is TRBJ1-6, the V gene TRBV10-3; no reliable D call. This CDR3 region has 14 residues. V gave up 2 bases and J gave up 4 bases, with 6 bases separating them. Germline V gives CDR1 ENHRY, CDR2 SYGVKD. In nucleotides, the CDR3 is TGTGCCATCAGTGAGGCAGGTTATAATTCACCCCTCCACTTT. Translating it yields CAISEAGYNSPLHF.

The CDR3 sequence: CAISVAGEITDTQYF. DNA of the CDR3: TGTGCCATCAGCGTAGCGGGAGAGATCACAGATACGCAGTATTTT. The rearrangement links TRBV10-3 to TRBJ2-3, with 9 bases that match TRBD2. The CDR3 has 15 residues. Trimming cost V 6 bases and J 2 bases; bases outside gene matches: 6. Germline lookup yields CDR1 ENHRY and CDR2 SYGVKD.

The rearrangement uses TRBV27 and TRBJ2-7, with 8 bases that match TRBD1. The germline V gene encodes CDR1 MNHEY and CDR2 SMNVEV (reference sequence). There are 16 residues in the CDR3. With 3 bases clipped from V and 2 bases from J, the junction kept 9 bases outside the gene matches. The CDR3 reads CASSLNPGQAAYEQYF. The CDR3 DNA is TGTGCCAGCAGTTTGAACCCGGGACAGGCGGCCTACGAGCAGTACTTC.

In this sample, this clone turned up once. This chain uses TRBV30 with TRBJ2-7; 11 nucleotides match TRBD2. Germline values: CDR1 GTSNPN, CDR2 SVGIG (reference sequence). J was trimmed by 2 bases and V by 1 base; bases with no gene match: 4. The CDR3 runs 15 residues. CDR3 coding DNA: TGTGCCTGGAGTGAGGGACTAGCGGAGACCTACGAGCAGTACTTC. This codes for CAWSEGLAETYEQYF.

This chain joins TRBV9 and TRBJ2-3; TRBD2 is a possible D gene (6 bases). V was shortened by 0 bases and J by 5 bases, with 13 bases between the two germline ends. CDR1 and CDR2 from the germline V gene are SGDLS and YYNGEE. This CDR3 contains 15 residues. CDR3 coding DNA: TGTGCCAGCAGCGTAGTAGGGACTGGACGAGATACGCAGTATTTT. Translated, it gives CASSVVGTGRDTQYF.

The chain uses TRBV5-8 and TRBJ2-7; 12 bases align to TRBD1. V shed 4 bases, J shed 2 bases, and the junction held 4 bases outside the gene matches. Germline V gene sequence: CDR1 SGHTS, CDR2 YDEGEE. The CDR3 is 15 amino acids. The DNA of the CDR3 is TGTGCCAGCAGCACGGGACAGGGGGCCCCCTACGAGCAGTACTTC. Protein: CASSTGQGAPYEQYF.

This clone was counted once. The DNA of the CDR3 is TGTGCCAGCAGTTACTCGCGGAACAGGGTGGAGTACGAGCAGTACTTC. Amino acid sequence: CASSYSRNRVEYEQYF. The chain links TRBV6-5 to TRBJ2-7; perhaps TRBD1 as D (6 bases). V dropped 0 bases and J dropped 4 bases, with 16 bases sitting between them. This CDR3 contains 16 residues. Germline assignment: CDR1 MNHEY and CDR2 SVGAGI.

Only one count was recorded for this clone. The chain carries TRBV6-1 and TRBJ2-1; 9 positions agree with TRBD2. Germline CDR1 MNHNS, CDR2 SASEGT. Unmatched junction bases numbered 6, after V lost 1 base and J lost 8 bases. This CDR3 has 15 residues. The CDR3 sequence: CASSEGAGGPDEQFF. The CDR3 region has the DNA TGTGCCAGCAGTGAAGGAGCGGGAGGCCCCGATGAGCAGTTCTTC.

The genes are TRBV7-2 and TRBJ2-5; TRBD2 agrees at 8 bases. CDR3 length: 16 residues. CDR1 is SGHTA and CDR2 is FQGNSA in the germline V gene. The J segment lost 2 bases and the V segment lost 1 base, leaving 6 bases of the junction unmatched. Written as DNA, the CDR3 is TGTGCCAGCAGCTTAGAGACGGGAGGGTGGCAAGAGACCCAGTACTTC. As protein: CASSLETGGWQETQYF.

The gene calls are TRBV12-3 or TRBV12-4 and TRBJ1-1, with a possible D match to TRBD1 (6 bases). Trimming took off 5 bases at V and 7 bases at J, with 11 bases between the two ends. This CDR3 spans 12 amino acids. CDR3 amino acids: CASSVGQFEAFF. The CDR3 nucleotides read TGTGCCAGCAGTGTTGGACAGTTTGAAGCTTTCTTT.

There are a few counts of this clone. This chain uses TRBV29-1 with TRBJ2-7; possible D gene TRBD2, 7 bases. This CDR3 region has 12 residues. Germline CDR1 SQVTM, CDR2 ANQGSEA. The V and J ends lost 4 bases and 6 bases respectively, with 13 bases between them. The CDR3 spells CSVVVGGLEQYF. The CDR3 bases are TGCAGCGTTGTAGTCGGGGGGCTCGAGCAGTACTTC.

The V gene is TRBV19, the J gene TRBJ2-3, with D maybe TRBD2 (6 bases). Germline-derived CDR1 and CDR2 are LNHDA and SQIVND (reference sequence). The CDR3 sequence is 15 residues long. V gave up 5 bases and J gave up 5 bases, with 17 bases separating them. CDR3 sequence: CASSYSGVRIDTQYF. The CDR3 DNA reads TGTGCCAGTAGTTACTCGGGAGTTAGAATAGATACGCAGTATTTT.

The chain is built from TRBV9 and TRBJ1-2; D gene unclear. The CDR3 spans 15 residues. Germline CDR1 reads SGDLS; CDR2 reads YYNGEE. V lost 2 bases and J lost 14, with 25 bases in between. The CDR3 is CASSVGGQVPSLGTF. The CDR3 DNA follows: TGTGCCAGCAGCGTCGGAGGTCAGGTGCCCTCGCTAGGAACCTTC.

V usage is TRBV7-2 and J usage is TRBJ2-2; D is undetermined. Trimming removed 3 bases at V and 6 bases at J, with 11 bases between. The CDR3 length is 14 residues. Germline V gene sequence: CDR1 SGHTA, CDR2 FQGNSA. CDR3 in DNA: TGTGCCAGCAGCTTTCTCGGGTCGGCCGGGGAGCTGTTTTTT. Its translation is CASSFLGSAGELFF.

The rearrangement joins TRBV6-5 to TRBJ2-5; 9 nucleotides agree with TRBD1. The CDR3 runs 14 residues. Trimming took 0 bases from V and 5 from J; bases not matched to a gene: 1. Germline values: CDR1 MNHEY, CDR2 SVGAGI. This CDR3 reads CASSYSTGGETQYF. CDR3 nucleotide sequence: TGTGCCAGCAGTTACTCGACAGGGGGGGAGACCCAGTACTTC.

This clone has more than one count but fewer than ten. The gene calls are TRBV5-6 and TRBJ1-1, with TRBD1 as a possible D gene (6 bases). V lost 4 bases, J lost 4 bases, and 17 bases lay in between. The CDR3 has 15 residues. Germline-derived CDR1 and CDR2 are SGHDT and YYEEEE. The DNA for the CDR3 is TGTGCCAGCAGCCCTTTTTACAGGGTGGGCACTGAAGCTTTCTTT. This translates into CASSPFYRVGTEAFF.

The V gene is TRBV28, the J gene TRBJ2-7; D remains unclear. V lost 3 bases and J 5 bases, leaving 8 bases between the germline ends. Germline loops: CDR1 MDHEN, CDR2 SYDVKM. CDR3 length equals 12 residues. The CDR3 spells CASSFRSDEQYF. CDR3 nucleotide sequence: TGTGCCAGCAGTTTCCGATCGGACGAGCAGTACTTC.

The V gene is TRBV19, the J gene TRBJ2-7; possible D gene TRBD2, 6 bases. This CDR3 has 13 residues. Trimming shortened V by 6 bases and J by 6 bases, and 15 bases separated the two germline ends. CDR1 and CDR2 from the germline V gene are LNHDA and SQIVND (reference sequence). Here the CDR3 DNA reads TGTGCCAGTAGCCCCTCGGCGCGGGGCGAGCAGTACTTC. This encodes CASSPSARGEQYF.

This clone has a single count. J is TRBJ2-3 and V is TRBV3-1 (or the pseudogene TRBV3-2); D is perhaps TRBD2 (5 bases). The CDR3 has 15 amino acids. Germline V lookup: CDR1 LGHDT, CDR2 YNNKEL (reference sequence). The ends were cut back, 1 base at V and 1 base at J, with 9 bases in the middle. The CDR3, as DNA: TGTGCCAGCAGCCAAGGGCTTAGCGGCACAGATACGCAGTATTTT. Encoded protein: CASSQGLSGTDTQYF.

In regard to this clone: An end of the junction does not agree with germline; a read error may underlie this. The V call is TRBV28, the J call TRBJ2-7; 7 bases agree with TRBD1. This CDR3 has 12 amino acids. Germline values: CDR1 MDHEN, CDR2 SYDVKM. CDR3 sequence (DNA): TGTGCCAGCAGTTTACCCCCAGGACAGGTTTCGTTC. It translates to CASSLPPGQVSF.

This clone has only a few counts. The V and J genes are TRBV19 and TRBJ1-1; 11 bases agree with TRBD1. The CDR3 is 12 residues long. Trimming at V came to 3 bases and at J to 11 bases, leaving 2 bases not matched to a gene. Per the germline V gene, CDR1 is LNHDA and CDR2 is SQIVND (reference sequence). This CDR3 reads CASSMGQGEAFF. In nucleotides, the CDR3 is TGTGCCAGTAGTATGGGACAGGGGGAGGCTTTCTTT.

The V and J genes are TRBV7-2 and TRBJ2-1, with 9 bases that match TRBD1. V lost 5 bases and J lost 6; bases outside the gene matches: 11. The germline V gene encodes CDR1 SGHTA and CDR2 FQGNSA. The length of the CDR3 is 16 residues. CDR3 sequence (DNA): TGTGCCAGCAGCAAATCCGGGACAGGGATAGGCAATGAGCAGTTCTTC. Its protein product is CASSKSGTGIGNEQFF.

The gene calls are TRBV6-2 or TRBV6-3 and TRBJ1-6, with 10 bases identical to TRBD1. V was pared by 2 bases and J by 7 bases, with 5 bases of the junction left unmatched. This CDR3 has 16 amino acids. Germline CDR1 is MNHEY and CDR2 is SVGEGT. The CDR3 is CASSYGSTGGNSPLHF. CDR3 coding DNA: TGTGCCAGCAGTTACGGATCGACAGGGGGCAATTCACCCCTCCACTTT.

The V gene is TRBV12-5, the J gene TRBJ2-7; TRBD2 matches at 15 bases. This CDR3 is built from 18 residues. Germline V gene data show CDR1 as LGHNT and CDR2 as FRNRAP. Losses at the gene ends were 5 bases for V and 7 bases for J; bases not matched to a gene: 15. DNA for the CDR3: TGTGCTAGTGGTCCTCCCGGACTAGCGGGAGGGCCGCGGTGTGAGCAGTACTTC. The encoded protein is CASGPPGLAGGPRCEQYF.

The V gene is TRBV6-2 or TRBV6-3, the J gene TRBJ2-2; tentative D call: TRBD1 (6 bases). Germline CDR1 reads MNHEY; CDR2 reads SVGEGT. The V end was cut by 5 bases, the J end by 5 bases, with 15 bases between. The CDR3 loop spans 15 amino acids. The CDR3 region has the DNA TGTGCCAGCAGTACTACAGGGTATAGGACCGGGGAGCTGTTTTTT. Translating gives CASSTTGYRTGELFF.

The chain couples TRBV7-2 to TRBJ2-2; D might be TRBD2 (6 bases). V was pared by 3 bases and J by 5 bases, with 22 bases between. CDR1 is SGHTA and CDR2 is FQGNSA in the germline V gene. The CDR3 has 18 residues. The chain's CDR3 is CASSFPGLRTYRTGELFF. The CDR3 region has the DNA TGTGCCAGCAGCTTCCCGGGACTCAGGACTTATCGAACCGGGGAGCTGTTTTTT.

This rearrangement joins TRBV11-2 to TRBJ2-4, with 7 positions matching TRBD2. The CDR3 spans 13 residues. V trimming: 5 bases; J trimming: 12 bases; junction bases outside the gene matches: 10. The germline CDR1 and CDR2 sequences are SGHAT and FQNNGV. The CDR3 reads CASSKMGGTDQYF. As DNA, the CDR3 is TGTGCCAGCAGCAAAATGGGGGGGACGGATCAGTACTTC.

The CDR3 region is CASSNSIRETQYF. The DNA of the CDR3 is TGTGCCAGCAGTAACAGTATAAGGGAGACCCAGTACTTC. The V call is TRBV11-1, the J call TRBJ2-5, with no clear D. The CDR3 is 13 amino acids. V gave up 6 bases and J gave up 5 bases, with 13 bases separating them. Germline CDR1 and CDR2: SGHAT and FQDESV (reference sequence).

J is TRBJ2-2 and V is TRBV7-2, with 8 bases identical to TRBD2. After removal of 3 bases from V and 4 bases from J, the junction contained 7 bases not matched to a gene. Germline CDR1 and CDR2: SGHTA and FQGNSA. This CDR3 spans 16 amino acids. The CDR3 protein is CASSLRASGPTGELFF. The CDR3 DNA is TGTGCCAGCAGCTTGCGGGCTAGCGGGCCCACCGGGGAGCTGTTTTTT.